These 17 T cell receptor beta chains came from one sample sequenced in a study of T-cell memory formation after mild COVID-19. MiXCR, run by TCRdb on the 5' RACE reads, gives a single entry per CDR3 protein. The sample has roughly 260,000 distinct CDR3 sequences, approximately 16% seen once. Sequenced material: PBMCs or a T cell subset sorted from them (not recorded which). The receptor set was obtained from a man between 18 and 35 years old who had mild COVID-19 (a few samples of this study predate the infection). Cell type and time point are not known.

The CDR3 DNA follows: TGTGCCAGCAGCGAACAGGGGGCTGTTGAAGCTTTCTTT. Residues: CASSEQGAVEAFF. The rearrangement joins TRBV7-2 to TRBJ1-1; 9 bases are shared with TRBD1. The CDR3 totals 13 residues. Germline trimming cut 5 bases from V and 7 bases from J; bases unmatched to any gene: 5. CDR1 is SGHTA, CDR2 FQGNSA, per germline.

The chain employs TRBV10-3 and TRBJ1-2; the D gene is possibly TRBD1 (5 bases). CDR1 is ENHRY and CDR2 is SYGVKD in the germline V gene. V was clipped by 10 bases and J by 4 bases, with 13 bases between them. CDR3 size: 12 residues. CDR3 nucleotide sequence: TGTGCCACCCGAGCCGGGGGCTATGGCTACACCTTC. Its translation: CATRAGGYGYTF.

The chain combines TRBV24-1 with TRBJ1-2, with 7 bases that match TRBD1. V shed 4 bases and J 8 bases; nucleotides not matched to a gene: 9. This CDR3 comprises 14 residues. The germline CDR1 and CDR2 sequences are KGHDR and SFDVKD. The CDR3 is CATSDPGQVGGYTF. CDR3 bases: TGTGCCACCAGTGACCCCGGACAGGTCGGAGGCTACACCTTC.

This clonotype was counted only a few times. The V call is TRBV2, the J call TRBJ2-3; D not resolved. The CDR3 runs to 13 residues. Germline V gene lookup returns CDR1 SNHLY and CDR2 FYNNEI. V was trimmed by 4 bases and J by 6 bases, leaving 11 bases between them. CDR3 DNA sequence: TGTGCCAGCAGTGCCCCTCCACGGGATACGCAGTATTTT. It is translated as CASSAPPRDTQYF.

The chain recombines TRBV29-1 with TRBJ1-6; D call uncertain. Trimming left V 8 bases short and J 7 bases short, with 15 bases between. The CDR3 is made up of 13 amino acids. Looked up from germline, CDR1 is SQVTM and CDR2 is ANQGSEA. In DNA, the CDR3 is TGCAGCCGGCTAGACATAAGAAATTCACCCCTCCACTTT. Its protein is CSRLDIRNSPLHF.

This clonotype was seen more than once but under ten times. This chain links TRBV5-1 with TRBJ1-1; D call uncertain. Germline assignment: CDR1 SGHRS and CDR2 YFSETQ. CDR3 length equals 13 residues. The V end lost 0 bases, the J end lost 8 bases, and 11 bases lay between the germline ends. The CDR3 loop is CASSLGGRAEAFF. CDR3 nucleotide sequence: TGCGCCAGCAGCTTGGGGGGAAGAGCCGAAGCTTTCTTT.

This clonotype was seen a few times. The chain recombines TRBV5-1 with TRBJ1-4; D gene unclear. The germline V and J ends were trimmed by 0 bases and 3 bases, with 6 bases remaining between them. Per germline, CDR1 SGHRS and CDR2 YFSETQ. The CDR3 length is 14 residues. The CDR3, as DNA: TGCGCCAGCAGCTTGGGAGAACCTAATGAAAAACTGTTTTTT. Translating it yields CASSLGEPNEKLFF.

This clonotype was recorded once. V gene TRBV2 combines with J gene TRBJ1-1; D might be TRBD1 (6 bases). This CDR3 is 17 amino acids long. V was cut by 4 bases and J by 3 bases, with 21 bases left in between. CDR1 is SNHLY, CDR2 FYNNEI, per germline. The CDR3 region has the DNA TGTGCCAGCAGTGCTTTGAGGACAGACAACGGCCACACTGAAGCTTTCTTT. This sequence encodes CASSALRTDNGHTEAFF.

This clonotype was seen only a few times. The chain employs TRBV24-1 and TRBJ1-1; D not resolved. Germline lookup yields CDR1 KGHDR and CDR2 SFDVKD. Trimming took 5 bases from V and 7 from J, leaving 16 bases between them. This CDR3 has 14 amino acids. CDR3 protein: CATSAPEPRFEAFF. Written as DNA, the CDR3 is TGTGCCACCAGTGCCCCAGAGCCCAGGTTTGAAGCTTTCTTT.

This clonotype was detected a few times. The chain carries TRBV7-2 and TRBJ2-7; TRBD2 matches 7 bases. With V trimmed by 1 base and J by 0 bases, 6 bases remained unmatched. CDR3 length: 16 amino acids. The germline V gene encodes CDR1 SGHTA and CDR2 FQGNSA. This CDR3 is CASSLVGGGGSYEQYF. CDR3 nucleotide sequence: TGTGCCAGCAGCTTAGTAGGCGGCGGGGGCTCCTACGAGCAGTACTTC.

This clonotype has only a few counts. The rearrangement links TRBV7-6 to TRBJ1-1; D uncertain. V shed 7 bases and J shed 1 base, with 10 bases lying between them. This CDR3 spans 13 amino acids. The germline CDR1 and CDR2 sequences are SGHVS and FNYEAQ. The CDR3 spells CASKRAANTEAFF. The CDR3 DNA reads TGTGCCAGCAAACGGGCCGCGAACACTGAAGCTTTCTTT.

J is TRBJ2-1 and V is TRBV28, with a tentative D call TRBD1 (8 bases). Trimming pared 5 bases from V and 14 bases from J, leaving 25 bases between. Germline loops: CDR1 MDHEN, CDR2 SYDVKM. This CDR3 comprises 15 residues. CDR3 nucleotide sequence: TGTGCCAGCAGTCGGGGGGACAGGACGGGCCGGAATGAGTTCTTC. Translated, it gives CASSRGDRTGRNEFF.

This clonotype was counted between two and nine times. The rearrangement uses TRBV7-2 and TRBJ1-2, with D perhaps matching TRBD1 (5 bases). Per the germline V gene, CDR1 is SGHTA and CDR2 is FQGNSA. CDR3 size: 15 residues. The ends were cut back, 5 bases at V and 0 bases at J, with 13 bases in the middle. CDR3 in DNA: TGTGCCAGCAGCCCCTCTGACAGATCTAACTATGGCTACACCTTC. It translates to CASSPSDRSNYGYTF. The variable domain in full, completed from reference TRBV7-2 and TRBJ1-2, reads GAGVSQSPSNKVTEKGKDVELRCDPISGHTALYWYRQSLGQGLEFLIYFQGNSAPDKSGLPSDRFSAERTGGSVSTLTIQRTQQEDSAVYLCASSPSDRSNYGYTFGSGTRLTVV.

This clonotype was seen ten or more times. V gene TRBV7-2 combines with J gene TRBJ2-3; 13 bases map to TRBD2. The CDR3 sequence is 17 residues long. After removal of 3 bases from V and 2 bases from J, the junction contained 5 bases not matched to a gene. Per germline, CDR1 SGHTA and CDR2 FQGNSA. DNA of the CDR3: TGTGCCAGCAGCTTGACTAGCGGGGGGATTCTCACAGATACGCAGTATTTT. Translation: CASSLTSGGILTDTQYF.

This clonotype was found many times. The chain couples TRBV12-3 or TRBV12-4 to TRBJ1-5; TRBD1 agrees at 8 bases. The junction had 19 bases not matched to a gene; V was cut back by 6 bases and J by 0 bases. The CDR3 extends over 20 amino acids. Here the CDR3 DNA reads TGTGCCAGCAGGGGACCTCCCATGCGACAGGGGTATAGTAGCAATCAGCCCCAGCATTTT. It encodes CASRGPPMRQGYSSNQPQHF.

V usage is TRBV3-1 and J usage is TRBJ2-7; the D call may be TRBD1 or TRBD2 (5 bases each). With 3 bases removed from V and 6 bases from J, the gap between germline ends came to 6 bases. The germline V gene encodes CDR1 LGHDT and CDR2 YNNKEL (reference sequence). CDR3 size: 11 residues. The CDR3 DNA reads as TGTGCCAGCAGCCACGGGGCCGAGCAGTACTTC. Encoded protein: CASSHGAEQYF.

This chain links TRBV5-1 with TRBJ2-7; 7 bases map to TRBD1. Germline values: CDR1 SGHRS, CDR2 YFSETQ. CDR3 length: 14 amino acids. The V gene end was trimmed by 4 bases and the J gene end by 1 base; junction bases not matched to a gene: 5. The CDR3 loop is CASSPGQASYEQYF. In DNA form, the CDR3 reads TGCGCCAGCAGCCCCGGACAGGCATCCTACGAGCAGTACTTC.